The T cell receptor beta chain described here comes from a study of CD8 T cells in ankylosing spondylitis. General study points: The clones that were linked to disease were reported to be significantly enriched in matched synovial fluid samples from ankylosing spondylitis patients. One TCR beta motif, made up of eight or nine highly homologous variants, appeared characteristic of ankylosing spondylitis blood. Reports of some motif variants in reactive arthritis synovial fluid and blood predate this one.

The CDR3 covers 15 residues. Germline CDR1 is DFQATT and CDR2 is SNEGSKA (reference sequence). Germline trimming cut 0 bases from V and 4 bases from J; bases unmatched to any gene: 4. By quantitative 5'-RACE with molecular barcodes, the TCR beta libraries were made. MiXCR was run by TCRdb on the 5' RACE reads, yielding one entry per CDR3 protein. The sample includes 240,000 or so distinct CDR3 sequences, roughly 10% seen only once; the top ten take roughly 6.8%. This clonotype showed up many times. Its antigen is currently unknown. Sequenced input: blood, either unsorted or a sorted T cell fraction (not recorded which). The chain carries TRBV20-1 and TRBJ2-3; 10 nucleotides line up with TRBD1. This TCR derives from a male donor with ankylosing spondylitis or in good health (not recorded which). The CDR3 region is CSARDWGQGPDTQYF. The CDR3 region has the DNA TGCAGTGCTAGAGATTGGGGACAGGGGCCAGATACGCAGTATTTT.